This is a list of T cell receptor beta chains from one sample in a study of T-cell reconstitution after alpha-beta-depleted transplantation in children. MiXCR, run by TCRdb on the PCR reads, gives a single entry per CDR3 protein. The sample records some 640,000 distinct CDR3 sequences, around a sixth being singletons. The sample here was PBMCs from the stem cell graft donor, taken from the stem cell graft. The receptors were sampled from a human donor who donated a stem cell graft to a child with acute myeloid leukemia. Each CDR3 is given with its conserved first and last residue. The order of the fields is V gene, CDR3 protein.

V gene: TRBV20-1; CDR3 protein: CSATQVSSYEQYF
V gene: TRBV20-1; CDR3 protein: CSAWTGRTTEAFF
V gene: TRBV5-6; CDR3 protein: CASSYSGGFNEQFF
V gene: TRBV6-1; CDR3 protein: CASSPRDGQTIYEQYF
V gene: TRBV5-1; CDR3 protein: CASSSDGKAEKLFF
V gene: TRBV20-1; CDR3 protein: CSARVRKGSSYEQYF
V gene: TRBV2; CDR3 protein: CASSILVLTYGYTF
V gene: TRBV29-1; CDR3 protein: CSARTGTSGGEYEQYF
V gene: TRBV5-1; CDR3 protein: CASSLIGPEQFF
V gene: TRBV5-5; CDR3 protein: CASLAAGGDTGELFF
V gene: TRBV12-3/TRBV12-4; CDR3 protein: CASSGGTPLVVF
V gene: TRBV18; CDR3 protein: CASSPETSYEQYF
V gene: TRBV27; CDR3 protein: CASSLTWLGATYNSPLHF
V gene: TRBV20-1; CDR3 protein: CSARDRWTRNQPQHF
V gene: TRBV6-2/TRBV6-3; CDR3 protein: CATSPGGKAFF
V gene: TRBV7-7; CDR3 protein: CASSPTGLSGNTIYF
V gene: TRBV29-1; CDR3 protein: CSVDDRENYGYTF
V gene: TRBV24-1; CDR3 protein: CATSDSYSYEQYF
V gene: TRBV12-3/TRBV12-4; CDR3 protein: CASLAGEQETQYF
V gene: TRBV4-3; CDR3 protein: CASSPAGVGNTIYF
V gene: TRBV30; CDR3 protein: CAWSVHGGSLTQYF
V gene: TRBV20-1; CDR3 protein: CSAQYTGGPSYNEQFF
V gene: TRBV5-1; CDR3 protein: CASSLVGSGGTEAFF
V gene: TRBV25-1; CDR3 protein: CASSQGDGYGYTF
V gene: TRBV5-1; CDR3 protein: CASSLDRGHQETQYF
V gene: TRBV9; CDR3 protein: CASSPQRGALETQYF
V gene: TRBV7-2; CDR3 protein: CASSLVLGSGQPQHF
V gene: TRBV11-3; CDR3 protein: CASSLDGDPEVNTIYF
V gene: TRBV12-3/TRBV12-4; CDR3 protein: CASRAGGGVDNEQFF
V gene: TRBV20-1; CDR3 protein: CCARDPRRGAYFYEQYF
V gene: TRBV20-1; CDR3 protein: CSARRTENYGYTF
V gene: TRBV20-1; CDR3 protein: CSASGGGYTGELFF
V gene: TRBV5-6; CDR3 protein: CASSLGVYQVYSGNTIYF
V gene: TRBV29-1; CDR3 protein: CSVEDRGQGQFF
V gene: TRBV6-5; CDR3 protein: CASNWGRSGTGELFF
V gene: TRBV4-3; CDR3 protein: CASSQVRGQGLSFYGYTF
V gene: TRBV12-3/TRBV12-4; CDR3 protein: CASSLGVFGANVLTF
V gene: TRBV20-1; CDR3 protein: CSAPLQGPNTGELFF
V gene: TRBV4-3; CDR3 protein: CASSHDTSGDSYNEQFF
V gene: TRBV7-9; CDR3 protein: CASSSGQLFEQYF
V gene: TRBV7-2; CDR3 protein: CASSLYGTLFDEQFF
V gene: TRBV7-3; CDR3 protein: CASSLRGGGTRADTQYF